This T cell receptor beta chain derives from a study of identifying expanded T cells in peripheral blood. The method was immunoSEQ multiplex PCR; TCRdb's version includes in-frame clones alone and lacks a portion of them. The data contain around 90,000 clones, approximately 88% of them singletons. CDR1 is ENHRY and CDR2 is SYGVKD in the germline V gene. Trimming removed 3 bases from V and 12 bases from J; junction bases left unmatched: 12. This CDR3 has 16 residues. This chain uses TRBV10-3 with TRBJ2-1, with 12 bases that match TRBD2. Sequencing used blood. This receptor was taken from a person between 18 and 75 years old in good health. CDR3: CAISDSGLAGGQGQFF. The CDR3 DNA reads TGTGCCATCAGTGACTCGGGGCTAGCGGGGGGGCAAGGGCAGTTCTTC.